Described below is a single T cell receptor (beta chain) sequence and its context. Its antigen is still unknown. The V gene end was trimmed by 4 bases and the J gene end by 1 base; junction bases not matched to a gene: 3. Per the germline V gene, CDR1 is GTSNPN and CDR2 is SVGIG (reference sequence). The CDR3 consists of 13 residues. The time point was: blood 4 weeks post-SBRT, at nephrectomy. Treatment specified: 15 Gy SBRT to primary tumor, nephrectomy 4 weeks later. This specimen comes from a study of radiation and T cells in renal cell carcinoma. Study findings and constraints: Top tumor clonotypes rose in blood 2 weeks post-radiation, then contracted.

The protocol was immunoSEQ multiplex PCR, while the TCRdb copy is restricted to in-frame clones and leaves out a portion. The data hold some 31,000 clones, with over 70% observed a single time. The clonotype was recovered from a man in his 60s with renal cell carcinoma. The sample was blood, taken from a patient whose treatment included radiotherapy and nephrectomy. J is TRBJ1-1 and V is TRBV30, with 7 bases aligning to TRBD1. CDR3 in DNA: TGTGCCTGGACGACAGGGTGGAACACTGAAGCTTTCTTT. Translation: CAWTTGWNTEAFF.